What follows is one T cell receptor (beta chain) and its context. CDR1 is LNHDA, CDR2 SQIVND, per germline (reference sequence). This CDR3 region has 16 residues. V gave up 4 bases and J gave up 4 bases; unmatched junction bases: 5. The sample originates from a study of blood T cell repertoires in COVID-19. For the study at large: Whether acute or convalescent, the COVID-19 samples came from the United States, Italy and Spain. Nucleic acid was either cDNA or gDNA, and it came from T cells, B-cell-depleted T cells, or PBMCs.

Authors' methods: By means of reference gene primer amplification, nucleated cell counts were estimated. The repertoire was sequenced with immunoSEQ multiplex PCR; TCRdb's copy has only in-frame clones and lacks some. V and J calls and clone size are those listed in that table; D and trimming were worked out from the DNA. The sample has about 160,000 clones; around 82% are singletons. The receptor was derived from a human donor with acute or convalescent COVID-19. The donor label of this sample is uncertain. Sequenced material: peripheral blood. This rearrangement joins TRBV19 to TRBJ1-4, with 11 nucleotides matching TRBD1. CDR3 loop: CASSTGTGGFNEKLFF. As DNA, the CDR3 is TGTGCCAGTAGTACCGGGACAGGGGGGTTTAATGAAAAACTGTTTTTT.